Below, 6 T cell receptor beta chains from the same sample are listed, as sequenced in a study of low-dose radiotherapy and immunotherapy resistance in tumors. TRAV and TRBV primers primed cDNA for both TCRalpha and TCRbeta. TCR amplification ran approximately 22 PCR cycles using constant-region and V-primer adapter primers. TCRdb analysed the reads with MiXCR anew, one entry per CDR3 protein. The table records 30,000 to 50,000 distinct CDR3 sequences, roughly 31% of them present only once. The time point here: before trial treatment. The input for sequencing was PBMCs, taken before treatment. These receptors came from a male donor with gallbladder cancer.

This clonotype was observed at least ten times. This rearrangement joins TRBV6-2 or TRBV6-3 to TRBJ1-6; a weak D match, TRBD1 (6 bases). The CDR3 is 13 amino acids. Germline V gives CDR1 MNHEY, CDR2 SVGEGT. The V and J ends lost 5 bases and 9 bases respectively, with 11 bases between them. The CDR3 region has the DNA TGTGCCAGCAGTGGAATAGGGGGTTCACCCCTCCACTTT. This codes for CASSGIGGSPLHF.

The chain links TRBV13 to TRBJ1-1; D unresolved. The CDR3 sequence is 12 residues long. Trimming pared 3 bases from V and 1 base from J, leaving 3 bases between. Per germline, CDR1 PRHDT and CDR2 FYEKMQ (reference sequence). CDR3 DNA sequence: TGTGCCAGCAGCTTTCAGAACACTGAAGCTTTCTTT. Translated: CASSFQNTEAFF.

V usage is TRBV6-6 and J usage is TRBJ2-3, with no clear D. Germline values: CDR1 MNHNY, CDR2 SVGAGI (reference sequence). V was shortened by 5 bases and J by 6 bases, with 6 bases between the two germline ends. CDR3 length: 11 residues. The DNA for the CDR3 is TGTGCCAGCAGTGAAATTGATACGCAGTATTTT. This translates into CASSEIDTQYF.

This chain connects TRBV21-1 to TRBJ2-3; the D segment call TRBD1 is taken from the table without a DNA check. TRBV21-1 is listed as a pseudogene. This CDR3 is built from 17 residues. DNA of the CDR3: TGTGCCAGCAGCAAAGCGTTCTGGGGGCAGCCCCCAGATACGCAGTATTTT. Its protein is CASSKAFWGQPPDTQYF.

This clonotype was seen ten or more times. The chain has TRBV7-2 and TRBJ2-7, with D unresolved. CDR1 SGHTA and CDR2 FQGNSA come from the germline V gene. This CDR3 region has 20 residues. The V and J ends lost 0 bases and 2 bases respectively, with 26 bases between them. CDR3 sequence: CASSLARSVAVHNPTYEQYF. The CDR3 nucleotides are TGTGCCAGCAGCTTAGCCCGTTCGGTGGCAGTACACAACCCGACCTACGAGCAGTACTTC.

The chain combines TRBV28 with TRBJ2-7; tentative D call: TRBD1 (6 bases). The CDR3 sequence is 14 residues long. V lost 8 bases, J lost 6 bases, and 20 bases lay in between. The germline V gene has CDR1 MDHEN and CDR2 SYDVKM. The CDR3 DNA reads TGTGCCAGCCCTCCCCCCGGGACAACGGGCGAGCAGTACTTC. It codes for CASPPPGTTGEQYF.